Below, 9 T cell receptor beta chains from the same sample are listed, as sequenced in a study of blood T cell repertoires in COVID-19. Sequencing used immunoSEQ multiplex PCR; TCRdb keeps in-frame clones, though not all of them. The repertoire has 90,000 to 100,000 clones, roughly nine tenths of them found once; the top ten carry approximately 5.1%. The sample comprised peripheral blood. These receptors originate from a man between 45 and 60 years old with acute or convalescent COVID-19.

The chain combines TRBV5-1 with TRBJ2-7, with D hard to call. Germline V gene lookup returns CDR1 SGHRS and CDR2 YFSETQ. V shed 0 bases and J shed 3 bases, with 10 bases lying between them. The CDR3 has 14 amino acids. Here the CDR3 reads CASSLGVSSYEQYF. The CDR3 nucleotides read TGCGCCAGCAGCTTGGGTGTTTCGAGCTACGAGCAGTACTTC.

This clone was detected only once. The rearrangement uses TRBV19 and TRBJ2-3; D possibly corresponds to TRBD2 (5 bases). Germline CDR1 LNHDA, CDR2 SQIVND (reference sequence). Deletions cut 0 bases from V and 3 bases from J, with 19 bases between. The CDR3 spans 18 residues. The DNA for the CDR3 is TGTGCCAGTAGTATAGATAGCGAGGACCCGATGTCTACAGATACGCAGTATTTT. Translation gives CASSIDSEDPMSTDTQYF.

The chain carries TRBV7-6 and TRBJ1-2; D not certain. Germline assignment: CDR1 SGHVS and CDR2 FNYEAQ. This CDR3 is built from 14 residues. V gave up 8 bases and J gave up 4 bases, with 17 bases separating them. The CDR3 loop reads CASWRKKFSYGYTF. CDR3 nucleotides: TGTGCCAGCTGGCGGAAGAAATTTAGCTATGGCTACACCTTC.

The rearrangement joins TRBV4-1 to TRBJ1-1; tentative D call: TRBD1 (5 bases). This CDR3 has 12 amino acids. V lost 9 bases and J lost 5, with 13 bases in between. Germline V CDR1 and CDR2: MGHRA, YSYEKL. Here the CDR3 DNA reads TGCGCCAGTTACGGGGGGGGGACTGAAGCTTTCTTT. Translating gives CASYGGGTEAFF.

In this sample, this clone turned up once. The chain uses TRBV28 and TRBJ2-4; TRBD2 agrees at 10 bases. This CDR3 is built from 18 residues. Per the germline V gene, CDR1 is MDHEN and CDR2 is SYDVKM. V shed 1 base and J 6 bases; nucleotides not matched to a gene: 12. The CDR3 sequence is CASSLSGASGSRINIQYF. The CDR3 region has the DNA TGTGCCAGCAGTTTATCGGGTGCTAGCGGGAGTAGAATAAACATTCAGTACTTC.

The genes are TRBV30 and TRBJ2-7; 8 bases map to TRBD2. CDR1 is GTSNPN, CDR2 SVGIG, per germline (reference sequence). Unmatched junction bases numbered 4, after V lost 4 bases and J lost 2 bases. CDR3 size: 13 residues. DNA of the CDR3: TGTGCCTGGAATCGGGAGGGAGCCTACGAGCAGTACTTC. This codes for CAWNREGAYEQYF.

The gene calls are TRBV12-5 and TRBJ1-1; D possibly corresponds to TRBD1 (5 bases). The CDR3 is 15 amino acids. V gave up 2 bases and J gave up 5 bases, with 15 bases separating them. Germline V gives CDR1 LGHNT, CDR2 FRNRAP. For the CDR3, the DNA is TGTGCTAGTGGTTTGCCCCAGGGAGGAGGTACTGAAGCTTTCTTT. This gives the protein CASGLPQGGGTEAFF.

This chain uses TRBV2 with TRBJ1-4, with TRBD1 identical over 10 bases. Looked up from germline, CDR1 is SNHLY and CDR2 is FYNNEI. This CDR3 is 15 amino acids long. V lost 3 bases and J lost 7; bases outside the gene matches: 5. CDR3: CASSESTGGGEKLFF. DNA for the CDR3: TGTGCCAGCAGTGAGTCGACAGGGGGCGGTGAAAAACTGTTTTTT.

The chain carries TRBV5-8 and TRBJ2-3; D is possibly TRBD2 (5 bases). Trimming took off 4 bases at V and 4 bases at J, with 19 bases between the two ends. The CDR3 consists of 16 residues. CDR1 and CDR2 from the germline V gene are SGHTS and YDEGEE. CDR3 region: CASSKLGALGADTQYF. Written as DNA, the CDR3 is TGTGCCAGCAGCAAGTTGGGAGCCCTGGGCGCAGATACGCAGTATTTT.